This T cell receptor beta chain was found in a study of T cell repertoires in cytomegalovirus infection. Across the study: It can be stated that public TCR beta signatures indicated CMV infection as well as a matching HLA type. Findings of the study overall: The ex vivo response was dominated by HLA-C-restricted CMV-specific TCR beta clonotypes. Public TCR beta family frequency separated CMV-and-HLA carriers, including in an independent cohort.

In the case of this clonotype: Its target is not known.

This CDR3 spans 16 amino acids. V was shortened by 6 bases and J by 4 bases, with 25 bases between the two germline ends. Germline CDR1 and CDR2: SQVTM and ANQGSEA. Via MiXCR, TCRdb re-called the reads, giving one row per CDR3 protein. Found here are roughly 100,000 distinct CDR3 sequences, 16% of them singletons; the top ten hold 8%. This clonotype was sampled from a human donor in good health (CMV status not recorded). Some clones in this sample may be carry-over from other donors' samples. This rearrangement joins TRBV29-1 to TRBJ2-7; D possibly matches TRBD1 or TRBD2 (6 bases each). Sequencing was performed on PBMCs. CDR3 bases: TGCAGCGTCCTGGAGGGGAGCACAGGGCGCGTGTACGAGCAGTACTTC. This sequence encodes CSVLEGSTGRVYEQYF.